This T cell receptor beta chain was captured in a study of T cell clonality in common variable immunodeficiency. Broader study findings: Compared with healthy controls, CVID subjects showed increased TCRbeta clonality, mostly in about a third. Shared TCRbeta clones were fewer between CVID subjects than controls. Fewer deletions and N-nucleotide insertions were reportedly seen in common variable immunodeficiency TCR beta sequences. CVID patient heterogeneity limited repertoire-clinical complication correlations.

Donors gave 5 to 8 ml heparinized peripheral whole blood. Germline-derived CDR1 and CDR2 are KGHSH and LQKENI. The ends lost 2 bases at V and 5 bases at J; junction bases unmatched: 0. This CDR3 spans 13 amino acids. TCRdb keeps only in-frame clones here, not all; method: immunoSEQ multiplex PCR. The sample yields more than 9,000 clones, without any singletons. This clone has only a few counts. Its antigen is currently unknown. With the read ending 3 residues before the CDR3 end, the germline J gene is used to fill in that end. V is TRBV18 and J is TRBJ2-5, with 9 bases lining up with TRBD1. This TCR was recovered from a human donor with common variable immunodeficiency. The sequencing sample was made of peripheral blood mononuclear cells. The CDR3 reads CASSPGQGETQYF. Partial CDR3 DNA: TGTGCCAGCTCACCAGGACAGGGGGAGACC.